Presented here are 9 T cell receptor beta chains from one specimen sequenced in a study of shared clonotypes between healthy human individuals. Libraries were prepared by immunoSEQ multiplex PCR; TCRdb keeps only in-frame clonotypes and omits some of them. The sample shows about 2.2 million clones, roughly 95% of them seen only once. CD45RO negativity and positive selection for CCR7 defined naive CD8 cells, a population that excluded terminally differentiated effector memory CD45RA+ cells. Sequencing was done on a sample of naive CD8+ T cells from PBMCs. The receptors originated from a young man in good health. Some clones in this sample may be carry-over from other donors' samples.

The rearrangement joins TRBV11-2 to TRBJ2-7; D might be TRBD1 or TRBD2, each matching 5 bases. In germline, CDR1 is SGHAT, CDR2 FQNNGV. The V gene lost 3 bases and the J gene lost 5 bases, with 14 bases spanning the gap. The length of the CDR3 is 14 residues. CDR3 nucleotide sequence: TGTGCCAGCAGCTTGGGGGTGCCTCTCCACGAGCAGTACTTC. Translating gives CASSLGVPLHEQYF. Based on the CDR3 plus reference TRBV11-2 and TRBJ2-7, the full variable domain is EAGVAQSPRYKIIEKRQSVAFWCNPISGHATLYWYQQILGQGPKLLIQFQNNGVVDDSQLPKDRFSAERLKGVDSTLKIQPAKLEDSAVYLCASSLGVPLHEQYFGPGTRLTVT.

CDR3: CASSLSGRVDTQYF. The CDR3 DNA sequence: TGTGCCAGCAGCCTTAGCGGGAGGGTAGATACGCAGTATTTT. V is TRBV7-3 and J is TRBJ2-3, with 11 positions matching TRBD2. Trimming took 5 bases from V and 5 from J; bases not matched to a gene: 3. The CDR3 is 14 residues long. Per germline, CDR1 SGHTA and CDR2 FQGTGA.

Concerning this clone itself: This sample also contains other DNA sequences that code for the same CDR3. V is TRBV29-1 and J is TRBJ2-7; D is uncertain. Between the trimmed V and J ends, which lost 6 bases and 2 bases, there was a span of 8 bases. This CDR3 comprises 11 residues. Per germline, CDR1 SQVTM and CDR2 ANQGSEA. The CDR3 spells CSVRRAYEQYF. DNA of the CDR3: TGCAGCGTCCGACGTGCCTACGAGCAGTACTTC.

Only one count was recorded for this clone. The rearrangement joins TRBV7-3 to TRBJ2-2; D not resolved. The length of the CDR3 is 14 residues. V gave up 0 bases and J gave up 5 bases, with 7 bases separating them. Germline V gene sequence: CDR1 SGHTA, CDR2 FQGTGA. CDR3 amino acids: CASSLTLSTGELFF. CDR3 nucleotides: TGTGCCAGCAGCTTAACCCTCTCTACCGGGGAGCTGTTTTTT.

The rearrangement joins TRBV27 to TRBJ1-2; 7 bases fit TRBD1. The germline CDR1 and CDR2 sequences are MNHEY and SMNVEV (reference sequence). CDR3 length: 15 residues. V dropped 2 bases and J dropped 4; count of bases not matched to a gene: 7. CDR3 residues: CASSLTTGDSYGYTF. In DNA, the CDR3 is TGTGCCAGCAGTTTAACTACAGGGGATAGCTATGGCTACACCTTC.

As to this clone: This CDR3 is also generated by other DNA sequences in the sample. The chain recombines TRBV4-1 with TRBJ2-1; 10 bases are a match to TRBD1. The CDR3 spans 15 residues. CDR1 and CDR2 from the germline V gene are MGHRA and YSYEKL. The V and J ends lost 3 bases and 2 bases, in that order; junction bases with no gene match: 1. The CDR3 protein is CASSHGQGAYNEQFF. The DNA of the CDR3 is TGCGCCAGCAGCCATGGACAGGGGGCCTACAATGAGCAGTTCTTC.

V is TRBV5-4 and J is TRBJ2-7; D is possibly TRBD1 (5 bases). CDR3 length: 13 residues. Germline CDR1 and CDR2: SGHNT and YYREEE (reference sequence). V was trimmed by 4 bases and J by 7 bases, leaving 15 bases between them. The DNA for the CDR3 is TGTGCCAGCAGCCCGCAAGGGGTGACGGAGCAGTACTTC. This encodes CASSPQGVTEQYF.

The rearrangement joins TRBV28 to TRBJ1-5, with no clear D. V gave up 3 bases and J gave up 6 bases, with 12 bases separating them. In germline, CDR1 is MDHEN, CDR2 SYDVKM. The CDR3 contains 14 residues. The CDR3 spells CASSFYIRAQPQHF. The DNA for the CDR3 is TGTGCCAGCAGTTTTTATATACGAGCTCAGCCCCAGCATTTT.

A few counts support this clone. This sequence joins TRBV19 and TRBJ1-1; 7 nucleotides match TRBD1. This CDR3 spans 14 amino acids. Germline assignment: CDR1 LNHDA and CDR2 SQIVND (reference sequence). Trimming took 6 bases from V and 1 from J; bases not matched to a gene: 5. This CDR3 is CASSQWTGNTEAFF. The CDR3 DNA reads as TGTGCCAGTAGCCAGTGGACAGGGAACACTGAAGCTTTCTTT. Full variable domain (rest looked up from reference TRBV19 and TRBJ1-1): DGGITQSPKYLFRKEGQNVTLSCEQNLNHDAMYWYRQDPGQGLRLIYYSQIVNDFQKGDIAEGYSVSREKKESFPLTVTSAQKNPTAFYLCASSQWTGNTEAFFGQGTRLTVV.